This is a list of T cell receptor beta chains from one sample in a study of human versus mouse CDR3 diversity and MHC coevolution. Profiling relied on immunoSEQ multiplex PCR, and the TCRdb table lists in-frame clones only, not all of them. Of about 60,000 clones listed, roughly 94% were seen once; the top ten hold about 19%. Sequences were obtained from naive CD4+ T cells from blood. Receptor source: a person in their sixties in good health. The conserved cysteine and the conserved F or W are not part of the CDR3 here. The order of the fields is clone size, J gene, V gene, CDR3 length, CDR3 protein. A row's size may be missing; if present it is once, few, many or a size class.

>.|TRBJ2-2|TRBV4-1|13
ASSQVGTFTGELF
>.|TRBJ2-7|TRBV11-3|12
ASSLGAGEYEQY
>.|TRBJ1-5|TRBV25-1|12
ASSGQGAFQPQH
>.|TRBJ1-2|TRBV6-1|13
ASRTGQGRNYGYT
>.|TRBJ2-7|TRBV19|11
ASSMNFAGEQY
>.|TRBJ2-7|TRBV10-1|12
ASSEGRGLYEQY
>.|TRBJ2-3|TRBV5-1|13
ASSLAGPPGDTQY
>.|TRBJ1-3|TRBV7-3|15
ASSLYGAGSSGNTIY
>.|TRBJ2-7|TRBV2|9
ASSRGPEQY
>.|TRBJ2-1|TRBV9|13
ASSVGGGGYDEQF
>.|TRBJ2-1|TRBV7-9|10
ASSSDVAGLI
>.|TRBJ1-5|TRBV5-5|13
ASSPVLGAYQPQH
>.|TRBJ2-7|TRBV5-1|13
ASSLAAGQPYEQY
>.|TRBJ1-2|TRBV7-3|11
ASSFTGNQGYT
>.|TRBJ2-7|TRBV9|11
ASSVGQGAEQY
>.|TRBJ2-7|TRBV11-2|14
ASSLGKQGLTYEQY
>.|TRBJ1-1|TRBV7-9|11
ASSLAQQGEAF
>.|TRBJ1-2|TRBV9|13
ASSAQGTTNYGYT
>.|TRBJ2-1|TRBV27|13
ASRPLAGAYNEQF
>.|TRBJ2-6|TRBV7-3|14
ASSLRSGVGANVLT
>.|TRBJ2-3|TRBV7-3|11
ASGRRGTDTQY
>.|TRBJ2-3|TRBV9|14
ASSVNSGTSTDTQY
>.|TRBJ1-6|TRBV6-1|12
ASSEDVSNSPLH
>.|TRBJ1-3|TRBV9|16
ASSVAPADRGGGNTIY
>.|TRBJ1-4|TRBV11-2|13
ASSFSPARGEKLF
>.|TRBJ1-2|TRBV7-9|13
ASSSEQGVFYGYT
>.|TRBJ1-1|TRBV19|12
ASAFQGTPSEAF
>.|TRBJ1-3|TRBV11-2|14
ASSIAGQGTGNTIY
>.|TRBJ2-7|TRBV2|12
ASRFRGSSYEQY
>once|TRBJ2-7|TRBV7-9|13
ASSLEGGLAAVQY
>.|TRBJ2-7|TRBV5-4|14
ASSLDGTAPGVGQY
>once|TRBJ2-6|TRBV19|15
ASTNRRQGGGANVLT
>.|TRBJ2-1|TRBV9|15
ASSTNPLGSSYNEQF
>.|TRBJ2-1|TRBV7-7|15
ASSPQHGDSSYNEQF
>.|TRBJ1-1|TRBV6-1|13
ASTLDRGGNTEAF
>.|TRBJ2-7|TRBV30|11
AWSVQGTGEQY
>.|TRBJ2-3|TRBV2|12
ASISGGDTDTQY